This passage covers 13 T cell receptor beta chains from one sample sequenced in a study of shared clonotypes between healthy human individuals. The naive CD8 subset, CD45RO-negative cells positively selected for CCR7, excluded terminally differentiated effector memory CD45RA+ cells. Clones were read by immunoSEQ multiplex PCR, and TCRdb kept only the in-frame ones, dropping some. The table includes about 2 million clones, about 95% detected once. The sequenced sample consisted of naive CD8+ T cells sorted from blood. The receptors originated from a man aged 18 to 35 in good health.

The rearrangement links TRBV5-8 to TRBJ1-2; D call uncertain. V lost 7 bases and J lost 5, with 12 bases in between. The CDR3 has 12 amino acids. CDR1 and CDR2 (germline): SGHTS, YDEGEE. CDR3: CASRGVDYGYTF. The CDR3 DNA follows: TGTGCCAGCCGCGGAGTGGATTATGGCTACACCTTC.

This chain links TRBV6-1 with TRBJ2-5; TRBD1 might be the D (6 bases). V gave up 3 bases and J gave up 5 bases, with 19 bases separating them. The CDR3 runs to 16 residues. CDR1 is MNHNS and CDR2 is SASEGT in the germline V gene. The CDR3: CASSDLYQTGLETQYF. CDR3 in DNA: TGTGCCAGCAGTGACCTTTACCAAACAGGGCTGGAGACCCAGTACTTC.

A word on this clone: This sample also contains other DNA sequences that code for the same CDR3. The V call is TRBV6-5, the J call TRBJ2-7, with TRBD2 matching over 11 bases. Germline loops: CDR1 MNHEY, CDR2 SVGAGI. CDR3 length: 15 amino acids. J lost 2 bases, V lost 4 bases, and 4 bases had no gene match. Here the CDR3 DNA reads TGTGCCAGCAGTTTCGGACTAGCGGGCGCCTACGAGCAGTACTTC. This sequence encodes CASSFGLAGAYEQYF.

The rearrangement joins TRBV29-1 to TRBJ2-5; D is perhaps TRBD1 or TRBD2 (5 bases each). The V end lost 2 bases, the J end lost 5 bases, and 15 bases lay between the germline ends. The CDR3 is 14 residues long. Germline loops: CDR1 SQVTM, CDR2 ANQGSEA. The CDR3 loop is CSVEPPGARETQYF. DNA for the CDR3: TGCAGCGTTGAACCCCCCGGGGCTCGGGAGACCCAGTACTTC.

In nucleotides, the CDR3 is TGTGCCAGCAGCCTGTACAGGGGCAGAAGATCTTCACCCCTCCACTTT. The encoded protein is CASSLYRGRRSSPLHF. The rearrangement uses TRBV11-1 and TRBJ1-6; 7 bases map to TRBD1. Germline CDR1 SGHAT, CDR2 FQDESV (reference sequence). V shed 5 bases, J shed 9 bases, and the junction held 13 bases outside the gene matches. There are 16 residues in the CDR3.

The rearrangement links TRBV7-6 to TRBJ2-7; D is perhaps TRBD1 (5 bases). Trimming removed 4 bases at V and 0 bases at J, with 7 bases between. The CDR3 has 13 amino acids. Germline CDR1 reads SGHVS; CDR2 reads FNYEAQ. CDR3 DNA: TGTGCCAGCAGCTACAGGAGCTCCTACGAGCAGTACTTC. Translation: CASSYRSSYEQYF.

The V call is TRBV2, the J call TRBJ2-5; tentatively, D is TRBD1 (6 bases). CDR3 length: 17 amino acids. Trimming removed 2 bases from V and 2 bases from J, with 18 bases in between. Germline V gene lookup returns CDR1 SNHLY and CDR2 FYNNEI. The CDR3 region is CASSERVAGELQETQYF. The CDR3 DNA follows: TGTGCCAGCAGTGAACGGGTCGCAGGGGAGTTACAAGAGACCCAGTACTTC. Full variable domain (remainder filled in from reference TRBV2 and TRBJ2-5): EPEVTQTPSHQVTQMGQEVILRCVPISNHLYFYWYRQILGQKVEFLVSFYNNEISEKSEIFDDQFSVERPDGSNFTLKIRSTKLEDSAMYFCASSERVAGELQETQYFGPGTRLLVL.

V gene TRBV6-6 combines with J gene TRBJ1-1; TRBD1 might be the D (5 bases). Per germline, CDR1 MNHNY and CDR2 SVGAGI (reference sequence). The V end lost 2 bases, the J end lost 1 base, and 11 bases lay between the germline ends. This CDR3 region has 15 residues. CDR3 nucleotides: TGTGCCAGCAGTTACGGGGCAGTCGAGAACACTGAAGCTTTCTTT. As protein: CASSYGAVENTEAFF.

The genes are TRBV13 and TRBJ1-1; D is unresolved. The CDR3 is made up of 16 amino acids. Germline CDR1 reads PRHDT; CDR2 reads FYEKMQ (reference sequence). V was clipped by 0 bases and J by 1 base, with 12 bases between them. This chain's CDR3 is CASSLGWGLGNTEAFF. CDR3 in DNA: TGTGCCAGCAGCTTAGGCTGGGGTTTGGGGAACACTGAAGCTTTCTTT.

The chain couples TRBV14 to TRBJ2-7; tentatively, D is TRBD2 (6 bases). The germline V gene has CDR1 SGHDN and CDR2 FVKESK. Between the trimmed V and J ends, which lost 0 bases and 3 bases, there was a span of 15 bases. CDR3 length: 16 amino acids. DNA of the CDR3: TGTGCCAGCAGCCAAGAAGGAGTGGGACTCCTCTACGAGCAGTACTTC. Translated, it gives CASSQEGVGLLYEQYF.

V is TRBV13 and J is TRBJ2-1; TRBD2 matches 8 bases. The V segment lost 5 bases and the J segment 6 bases; nucleotides outside the gene matches: 21. Germline assignment: CDR1 PRHDT and CDR2 FYEKMQ (reference sequence). The length of the CDR3 is 19 residues. CDR3 coding DNA: TGTGCCAGCAGCCCAAACGCCGGGGTTGCGGGGGGTCCTGGCAATGAGCAGTTCTTC. Its protein is CASSPNAGVAGGPGNEQFF.

The chain uses TRBV27 and TRBJ2-7; weak D call: TRBD2 (5 bases). The CDR3 length is 13 residues. V lost 1 base to trimming and J lost 9 bases, with 13 bases between them. Germline assignment: CDR1 MNHEY and CDR2 SMNVEV (reference sequence). The CDR3 protein is CASSLYGGIGQYF. CDR3 DNA sequence: TGTGCCAGCAGTTTATACGGAGGTATTGGGCAGTACTTC.

This chain uses TRBV2 with TRBJ2-3, with D unresolved. CDR3 length equals 14 residues. Germline CDR1 SNHLY, CDR2 FYNNEI. V was cut by 3 bases and J by 0 bases, with 7 bases left in between. CDR3 loop: CASSDVGSTDTQYF. In DNA form, the CDR3 reads TGTGCCAGCAGTGATGTCGGAAGCACAGATACGCAGTATTTT.